A selection of T cell receptor beta chains follows, all from one sample in a study of CD8 T cells in ankylosing spondylitis. TCRdb re-derived calls from the 5' RACE reads in MiXCR, one entry per CDR3 protein. In the table there are roughly 280,000 distinct CDR3 sequences, 20% of which are singletons. Material: blood, either unsorted or a sorted T cell fraction (not recorded which). The source is a male donor with ankylosing spondylitis or in good health (not recorded which). Each CDR3 is given with its conserved first and last residue. Each record gives: J gene, CDR3 length, V gene, CDR3 protein.

J gene: TRBJ1-2; CDR3 length: 14; V gene: TRBV29-1; CDR3 protein: CSVEAYPANYGYTF
J gene: TRBJ2-3; CDR3 length: 16; V gene: TRBV5-1; CDR3 protein: CASSRGLAETTDTQYF
J gene: TRBJ2-6; CDR3 length: 15; V gene: TRBV4-1; CDR3 protein: CASSQAGAGANVLTF
J gene: TRBJ1-5; CDR3 length: 15; V gene: TRBV5-1; CDR3 protein: CASSSMGGDNQPQHF
J gene: TRBJ1-4; CDR3 length: 15; V gene: TRBV29-1; CDR3 protein: CSVSYPRRGNEKLFF
J gene: TRBJ2-1; CDR3 length: 14; V gene: TRBV29-1; CDR3 protein: CSVENVRAYNEQFF
J gene: TRBJ1-4; CDR3 length: 14; V gene: TRBV20-1; CDR3 protein: CSAHRRDSNEKLFF
J gene: TRBJ2-3; CDR3 length: 13; V gene: TRBV29-1; CDR3 protein: CSVPHVVQETQYF
J gene: TRBJ2-5; CDR3 length: 14; V gene: TRBV10-3; CDR3 protein: CAIRGGTEQETQYF
J gene: TRBJ1-1; CDR3 length: 16; V gene: TRBV5-1; CDR3 protein: CASSLGRTGQNTEAFF
J gene: TRBJ2-2; CDR3 length: 17; V gene: TRBV27; CDR3 protein: CASSLLALAGGIGELFF
J gene: TRBJ1-1; CDR3 length: 13; V gene: TRBV3-1; CDR3 protein: CASSPRGASEAFF
J gene: TRBJ1-6; CDR3 length: 13; V gene: TRBV6-6; CDR3 protein: CASRTGDNSPLHF
J gene: TRBJ2-1; CDR3 length: 13; V gene: TRBV4-2; CDR3 protein: CASRSDSYNEQFF
J gene: TRBJ2-5; CDR3 length: 14; V gene: TRBV7-3; CDR3 protein: CASSLNGAEETQYF
J gene: TRBJ2-1; CDR3 length: 15; V gene: TRBV6-1; CDR3 protein: CASSEWGGPGDEQFF
J gene: TRBJ2-1; CDR3 length: 16; V gene: TRBV6-5; CDR3 protein: CASSYSASGGDNEQFF
J gene: TRBJ1-2; CDR3 length: 15; V gene: TRBV20-1; CDR3 protein: CSARDLGQGADGYTF
J gene: TRBJ1-1; CDR3 length: 15; V gene: TRBV7-6; CDR3 protein: CASSFGTAWNTEAFF
J gene: TRBJ1-3; CDR3 length: 15; V gene: TRBV9; CDR3 protein: CASSEHAEKGNTIYF
J gene: TRBJ2-2; CDR3 length: 14; V gene: TRBV28; CDR3 protein: CASRTGGATGELFF
J gene: TRBJ2-5; CDR3 length: 15; V gene: TRBV27; CDR3 protein: CASSSRPTGDQTQYF
J gene: TRBJ2-2; CDR3 length: 16; V gene: TRBV10-3; CDR3 protein: CAIRGEGTDLTGELFF
J gene: TRBJ2-1; CDR3 length: 15; V gene: TRBV7-8; CDR3 protein: CASSQTTSSYNEQFF
J gene: TRBJ2-1; CDR3 length: 17; V gene: TRBV27; CDR3 protein: CASSQRPPGTSRNEQFF
J gene: TRBJ2-5; CDR3 length: 12; V gene: TRBV27; CDR3 protein: CASSLPGETQYF
J gene: TRBJ1-5; CDR3 length: 16; V gene: TRBV27; CDR3 protein: CASSSRSYSGNQPQHF
J gene: TRBJ1-5; CDR3 length: 15; V gene: TRBV5-5; CDR3 protein: CASSFGRDSNQPQHF
J gene: TRBJ2-2; CDR3 length: 13; V gene: TRBV5-1; CDR3 protein: CASIAGNTGELFF
J gene: TRBJ1-1; CDR3 length: 14; V gene: TRBV7-2; CDR3 protein: CASSRFSMNTEAFF
J gene: TRBJ2-1; CDR3 length: 13; V gene: TRBV5-1; CDR3 protein: CASSLEPLDEQFF
J gene: TRBJ1-5; CDR3 length: 14; V gene: TRBV20-1; CDR3 protein: CSARASDRNQPQHF
J gene: TRBJ2-2; CDR3 length: 13; V gene: TRBV11-2; CDR3 protein: CASSYPISGELFF
J gene: TRBJ2-2; CDR3 length: 18; V gene: TRBV27; CDR3 protein: CASSFQGRLAGRTGELFF
J gene: TRBJ2-5; CDR3 length: 14; V gene: TRBV20-1; CDR3 protein: CSAPVLADQETQYF
J gene: TRBJ1-5; CDR3 length: 16; V gene: TRBV9; CDR3 protein: CASSVGGQDSNQPQHF
J gene: TRBJ2-3; CDR3 length: 14; V gene: TRBV18; CDR3 protein: CASSPGGNADTQYF
J gene: TRBJ1-5; CDR3 length: 15; V gene: TRBV5-5; CDR3 protein: CASSPLGSDNQPQHF
J gene: TRBJ1-3; CDR3 length: 16; V gene: TRBV15; CDR3 protein: CATSRDYLVSGNTIYF
J gene: TRBJ2-3; CDR3 length: 17; V gene: TRBV3-1; CDR3 protein: CASSQDARGGSTDTQYF
J gene: TRBJ2-2; CDR3 length: 15; V gene: TRBV6-2/TRBV6-3; CDR3 protein: CASRNSGRDSGELFF
J gene: TRBJ2-1; CDR3 length: 16; V gene: TRBV5-1; CDR3 protein: CASSLAGGTAYNEQFF
J gene: TRBJ1-5; CDR3 length: 16; V gene: TRBV12-3/TRBV12-4; CDR3 protein: CASSLGRFIPNQPQHF
J gene: TRBJ2-1; CDR3 length: 13; V gene: TRBV6-1; CDR3 protein: CASSSGTGNEQFF
J gene: TRBJ2-1; CDR3 length: 14; V gene: TRBV24-1; CDR3 protein: CATSDTSGPNEQFF
J gene: TRBJ2-1; CDR3 length: 15; V gene: TRBV20-1; CDR3 protein: CSAPDGLDKNNEQFF
J gene: TRBJ2-3; CDR3 length: 14; V gene: TRBV7-3; CDR3 protein: CASSLPGLIDTQYF
J gene: TRBJ1-3; CDR3 length: 13; V gene: TRBV6-1; CDR3 protein: CASSKTAGNTIYF
J gene: TRBJ1-6; CDR3 length: 13; V gene: TRBV10-3; CDR3 protein: CAISAGGHSPLHF
J gene: TRBJ2-5; CDR3 length: 17; V gene: TRBV7-2; CDR3 protein: CASSLVKGSGSQETQYF
J gene: TRBJ2-2; CDR3 length: 18; V gene: TRBV4-2; CDR3 protein: CASSQGSWNPVRGGELFF
J gene: TRBJ2-3; CDR3 length: 16; V gene: TRBV18; CDR3 protein: CASSPPANALPDTQYF
J gene: TRBJ2-1; CDR3 length: 15; V gene: TRBV12-3/TRBV12-4; CDR3 protein: CASRAQEMSYNEQFF
J gene: TRBJ2-3; CDR3 length: 14; V gene: TRBV3-1; CDR3 protein: CASSQVSGADTQYF
J gene: TRBJ2-1; CDR3 length: 20; V gene: TRBV11-1; CDR3 protein: CASSLGTPGLAAHKRIEQFF
J gene: TRBJ1-2; CDR3 length: 14; V gene: TRBV10-3; CDR3 protein: CAISEGDRDYGYTF
J gene: TRBJ1-2; CDR3 length: 16; V gene: TRBV7-2; CDR3 protein: CASSRGGQGSNYGYTF
J gene: TRBJ2-2; CDR3 length: 19; V gene: TRBV4-2; CDR3 protein: CASSHLMGLLEWNTGELFF
J gene: TRBJ1-5; CDR3 length: 15; V gene: TRBV6-5; CDR3 protein: CASSYYNRGNQPQHF